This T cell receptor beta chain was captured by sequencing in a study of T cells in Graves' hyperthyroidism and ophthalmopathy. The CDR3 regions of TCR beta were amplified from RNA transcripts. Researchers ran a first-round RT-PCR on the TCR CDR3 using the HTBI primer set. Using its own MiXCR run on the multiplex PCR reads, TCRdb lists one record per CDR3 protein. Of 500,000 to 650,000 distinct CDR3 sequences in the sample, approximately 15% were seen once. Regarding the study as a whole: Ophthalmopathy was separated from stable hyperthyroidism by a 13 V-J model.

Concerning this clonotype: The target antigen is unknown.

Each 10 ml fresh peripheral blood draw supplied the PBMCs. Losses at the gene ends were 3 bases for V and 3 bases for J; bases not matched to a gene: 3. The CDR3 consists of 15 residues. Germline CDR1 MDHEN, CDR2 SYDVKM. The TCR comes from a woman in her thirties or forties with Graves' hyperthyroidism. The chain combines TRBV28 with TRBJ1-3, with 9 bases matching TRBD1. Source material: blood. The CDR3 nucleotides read TGTGCCAGCAGTTTGGGACAGGGTGGTGGAAACACCATATATTTT. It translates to CASSLGQGGGNTIYF.